This TCR beta chain was recovered during a study of CXCR3 chemokines and chemotherapy response in bladder cancer. The CDR3 is 15 amino acids. Germline lookup yields CDR1 SGHNT and CDR2 YYREEE (reference sequence). Trimming shortened V by 2 bases and J by 5 bases, and 14 bases separated the two germline ends. Each CDR3 protein gets one entry after TCRdb re-called the PCR reads with MiXCR. The repertoire consists of about 8,100 distinct CDR3 sequences, with around 12% occurring once and the leading ten covering roughly 16%. This clonotype came up many times. This specimen was acquired from a patient whose treatment included neoadjuvant chemotherapy. The origin of this receptor is a human donor with bladder cancer that responded to neoadjuvant chemotherapy. The chain has TRBV5-4 and TRBJ2-1; D possibly corresponds to TRBD2 (6 bases). The CDR3, as DNA: TGTGCCAGCAGCTTCGGGGGAACTAGCAACAATGAGCAGTTCTTC. Its translation: CASSFGGTSNNEQFF.